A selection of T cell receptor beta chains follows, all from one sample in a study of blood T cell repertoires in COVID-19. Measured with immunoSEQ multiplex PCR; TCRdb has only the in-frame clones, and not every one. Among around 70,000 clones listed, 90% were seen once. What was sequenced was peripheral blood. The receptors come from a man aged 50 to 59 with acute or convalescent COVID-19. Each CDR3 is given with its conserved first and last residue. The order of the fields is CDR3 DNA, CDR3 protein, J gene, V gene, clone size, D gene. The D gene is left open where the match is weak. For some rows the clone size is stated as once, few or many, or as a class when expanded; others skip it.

TGCAGCGTTGTTTTCGGGGGGGTCTACGAGCAGTACTTC | CSVVFGGVYEQYF | TRBJ2-7 | TRBV29-1 | once | TRBD2
TGCAGCGGGGAACAGGGTAGCACAGATACGCAGTATTTT | CSGEQGSTDTQYF | TRBJ2-3 | TRBV29-1 | NA | NA
TGTGCCAGCACCCCGAGCCAAGAGACCCAGTACTTC | CASTPSQETQYF | TRBJ2-5 | TRBV7-2 | NA | NA
TGTGCCAGCAGCTTCTTTGCGGCGGGGGCGGGAAGGCCATACGAGCAGTACTTC | CASSFFAAGAGRPYEQYF | TRBJ2-7 | TRBV5-6 | NA | NA
TGTGCCAGCACCGTAACCGGGACAGGGAATGAAAAACTGTTTTTT | CASTVTGTGNEKLFF | TRBJ1-4 | TRBV7-9 | NA | TRBD1
TGTGCCAGCAGTTTATCGTCCCAGAACACTGAAGCTTTCTTT | CASSLSSQNTEAFF | TRBJ1-1 | TRBV27 | NA | NA
TGTGCCAGCAGTTTAGTTTGGGCGGAGGGGCATGAGCAGTTCTTC | CASSLVWAEGHEQFF | TRBJ2-1 | TRBV27 | NA | NA
TGTGCCAGCTCACCACGGAGGGACAGGTATCAAGATGGCTACACCTTC | CASSPRRDRYQDGYTF | TRBJ1-2 | TRBV18 | few | TRBD1
TGTGCCAGCAGCCAGAACAACTATGGCTACACCTTC | CASSQNNYGYTF | TRBJ1-2 | TRBV12-3/TRBV12-4 | NA | NA
TGTGCCATCAGCGCAGGGACTAGTGGAGGCAATGAGCAGTTCTTC | CAISAGTSGGNEQFF | TRBJ2-1 | TRBV10-3 | NA | TRBD2
TGTGCCAGCAGCCAATCACCAAAGACAGGTTTTTTGGGCAATCAGCCCCAGCATTTT | CASSQSPKTGFLGNQPQHF | TRBJ1-5 | TRBV3-1/TRBV3-2 | NA | NA
TGTGCCAGTAGCACCGGGGGATCACCCCTCCACTTT | CASSTGGSPLHF | TRBJ1-6 | TRBV19 | NA | NA
TGCAGCGTTGAGGAGCGGGATCCCTCTGGGGCCAACGTCCTGACTTTC | CSVEERDPSGANVLTF | TRBJ2-6 | TRBV29-1 | NA | TRBD2
TGTGCCAGCAGCCGGGACAGGGGGCTATCAGTAGGCAATCAGCCCCAGCATTTT | CASSRDRGLSVGNQPQHF | TRBJ1-5 | TRBV28 | NA | TRBD1
TGTGCCAGCAGCCCCAGGGAACGGGGGGTCTTAGAGTCGCAGTATTTT | CASSPRERGVLESQYF | TRBJ2-3 | TRBV7-9 | NA | TRBD2
TGTGCCAGCAGTGAAGCGGGCCCCACCTTTGGGCAGTTCTTC | CASSEAGPTFGQFF | TRBJ2-1 | TRBV6-1 | NA | NA
TGTGCCAGCAGCTTCCGTGAGACTGGGGCCAACGTCCTGACTTTC | CASSFRETGANVLTF | TRBJ2-6 | TRBV5-6 | NA | NA
TGTGCCAGCAGCCAAGAGGTTAGCGGGAGGCATAGCTCCTACAATGAGCAGTTCTTC | CASSQEVSGRHSSYNEQFF | TRBJ2-1 | TRBV3-1/TRBV3-2 | NA | TRBD2
TGTGCCAGCAGCTTATCTTCCTACAATGAGCAGTTCTTC | CASSLSSYNEQFF | TRBJ2-1 | TRBV11-3 | NA | NA
TGTGCCAGTAGTCAAGGACAGTTTGGGCAGCCCCAGCATTTT | CASSQGQFGQPQHF | TRBJ1-5 | TRBV19 | NA | NA
TGCGCCAGCAGCCGGGACGTCCAGGGGAGTGAGCAGTTCTTC | CASSRDVQGSEQFF | TRBJ2-1 | TRBV5-1 | NA | NA
TGTGCCAGCAGCCCCACCCAAGGGGTGATAGGCACAGATACGCAGTATTTT | CASSPTQGVIGTDTQYF | TRBJ2-3 | TRBV3-1/TRBV3-2 | once | NA
TGTGCCAGCAGCAGCTCTAGCGGGCGGTCGGAGACCCAGTACTTC | CASSSSSGRSETQYF | TRBJ2-5 | TRBV7-9 | NA | TRBD2
TGTGCCAGCAGCCGGGAGGTGGACGAGACCCAGTACTTC | CASSREVDETQYF | TRBJ2-5 | TRBV6-4 | NA | TRBD2
TGTGCCAGCAGTTTAGGGACAGGGGGGTATGAGCAGTTCTTC | CASSLGTGGYEQFF | TRBJ2-1 | TRBV27 | NA | TRBD1
TGTGCCAGCAGTTTAAACAGGCACTATGGCTACACCTTC | CASSLNRHYGYTF | TRBJ1-2 | TRBV27 | NA | NA
TGTGCCAGCCGGGACAGGGAATTCACGGCACCCCTCCACTTT | CASRDREFTAPLHF | TRBJ1-6 | TRBV19 | NA | TRBD1
TGTGCCAGCTCACCAAACCAGGGGCTTGGCGAAAAACTGTTTTTT | CASSPNQGLGEKLFF | TRBJ1-4 | TRBV18 | NA | NA
TGTGCCAGCAGCCAAGATCTAGCGCTTAGCTCCTACGAGCAGTACTTC | CASSQDLALSSYEQYF | TRBJ2-7 | TRBV3-1/TRBV3-2 | NA | NA
TGTGCCAGCAGTTACCGGGGAACGCTTTCACCCCTCCACTTT | CASSYRGTLSPLHF | TRBJ1-6 | TRBV6-5 | NA | NA
TGTGCCAGCACCCGGGACACGGACTATGGCTACACCTTC | CASTRDTDYGYTF | TRBJ1-2 | TRBV6-6 | NA | NA
TGTGCCAGCTCACCACCGGGCCAGCCCCAGCATTTT | CASSPPGQPQHF | TRBJ1-5 | TRBV18 | NA | NA
TGTGCCAGCAGCGTGACTAGCGGGAGGAACACCGGGGAGCTGTTTTTT | CASSVTSGRNTGELFF | TRBJ2-2 | TRBV7-2 | once | TRBD2